Reported below is one T cell receptor (beta chain). Its antigen is undetermined. TCRdb ran MiXCR on the reads and lists one entry per CDR3 protein. The sample includes 250,000 or so distinct CDR3 sequences, about a sixth of them seen just once. The sample originates from a study of T cell repertoires in cytomegalovirus infection. Study as a whole: Indications came from public TCR beta signatures; they pointed to CMV infection and to a matching HLA type.

CDR1 is MGHRA, CDR2 YSYEKL, per germline. This CDR3 is 12 amino acids long. Trimming removed 0 bases at V and 8 bases at J, with 4 bases between. Study-wide results and limits: Cumulative frequency (of public TCR beta family members) identified carriers of CMV plus the relevant HLA. HLA-C-restricted CMV clonotypes gave the most frequent clonotype in two of eight donors.

The chain is built from TRBV4-1 and TRBJ1-4; no definite D call. The sequenced sample was CD8+ T cells from PBMCs. The receptor was derived from a human donor in good health (CMV status not recorded). Some clones in this sample may be carry-over from other donors' samples. The CDR3 nucleotides are TGCGCCAGCAGCCAAGAGATGGAAAAACTGTTTTTT. Translation gives CASSQEMEKLFF.